The sequence of this T cell receptor (beta chain) was determined in a study of OX40 agonist ivuxolimab in advanced cancers. Findings of the study overall: It was not determined which antigens were specifically recognized by the peripheral T cells that had undergone clonal expansion. Relative to CD4+ cells, CD8+ T cells on average had more expanded clones.

The protocol was immunoSEQ multiplex PCR, while the TCRdb copy is restricted to in-frame clones and leaves out a portion. This sample yields about 88,000 clones, of which roughly 89% are seen a single time; roughly 1.6% belongs to the top ten. The CDR3 spans 15 residues. Germline V gives CDR1 SGHTA, CDR2 FQGNSA. The junction had 10 bases not matched to a gene; V was cut back by 5 bases and J by 7 bases. This clone occurred once. What it binds is not known. This TCR was sampled from an adult with an advanced solid tumor such as melanoma, head and neck, liver or kidney cancer. The source material was CD4+ or CD8+ T cells sorted from blood, sampled in a trial of the OX40 agonist ivuxolimab. The V gene is TRBV7-2, the J gene TRBJ1-2; 10 bases fit TRBD1. The CDR3, as DNA: TGTGCCAGCAGCCCTGAGACAGGGGGCAACGGTGGCTACACCTTC. Translation gives CASSPETGGNGGYTF.